These 29 T cell receptor beta chains share one sample of origin, sequenced in a study of cytomegalovirus exposure and HLA in healthy donors. Researchers ran the PCR with 60 Vbeta and 13 Jbeta primers. The data were produced by immunoSEQ multiplex PCR, yet TCRdb's version contains in-frame clones alone and is incomplete. The table has about 73,000 clones, roughly 69% seen once. The source material was PBMCs. The receptors were sampled from a woman in her forties or fifties in good health and CMV-seropositive.

Here the CDR3 DNA reads TGTGCCAGCAGTGAAGGACTTAGGGGGCAGTATTTT. It translates to CASSEGLRGQYF. This chain connects TRBV2 to TRBJ2-3, with D possibly matching TRBD1 (5 bases). The V end was cut by 1 base, the J end by 11 bases, with 10 bases between. CDR1 SNHLY and CDR2 FYNNEI come from the germline V gene. This CDR3 has 12 amino acids.

The chain has TRBV28 and TRBJ1-1; 12 positions match TRBD1. The CDR3 runs 18 residues. Germline V lookup: CDR1 MDHEN, CDR2 SYDVKM. The ends lost 0 bases at V and 4 bases at J; junction bases unmatched: 9. Written as DNA, the CDR3 is TGTGCCAGCAGTTTATGGACCGGGACAGGGGGCGCGGGCACTGAAGCTTTCTTT. Translation: CASSLWTGTGGAGTEAFF.

J is TRBJ2-3 and V is TRBV5-1; TRBD1 aligns across 9 bases. J was trimmed by 11 bases and V by 5 bases; bases with no gene match: 6. The CDR3 runs 12 residues. The germline V gene has CDR1 SGHRS and CDR2 YFSETQ. The CDR3 DNA sequence: TGCGCCAGCAGACAGGGGGCGCAGGGGCAGTATTTT. Translation: CASRQGAQGQYF.

The genes are TRBV10-1 and TRBJ2-3; 7 nucleotides match TRBD2. The germline V gene has CDR1 WNHNN and CDR2 SYGVQD (reference sequence). V lost 7 bases to trimming and J lost 0 bases; unmatched junction nucleotides: 10. CDR3 length: 16 amino acids. DNA for the CDR3: TGCGCCAGCAACCCAACCAGCGGGGCCAGCACAGATACGCAGTATTTT. Protein sequence: CASNPTSGASTDTQYF.

CDR3 region: CASSEATTGKRQPQHF. In nucleotides, the CDR3 is TGTGCCAGCAGTGAAGCTACGACAGGGAAGCGGCAGCCCCAGCATTTT. This chain links TRBV2 with TRBJ1-5; 7 bases fit TRBD1. Germline lookup yields CDR1 SNHLY and CDR2 FYNNEI. The CDR3 has 16 amino acids. V gave up 0 bases and J gave up 7 bases; unmatched junction bases: 9.

V gene TRBV7-6 combines with J gene TRBJ2-7; D is perhaps TRBD2 (6 bases). Between the trimmed V and J ends, which lost 4 bases and 7 bases, there was a span of 20 bases. The CDR3 consists of 15 residues. Germline V gene lookup returns CDR1 SGHVS and CDR2 FNYEAQ. The DNA for the CDR3 is TGTGCCAGCAGCTCGCCCCAAGGTCTGGCGGGGGAGCAGTACTTC. It encodes CASSSPQGLAGEQYF.

The CDR3 DNA reads as TGTGCCAGCAGCGTCCATCCACAGGGCAACTATGGCTACACCTTC. Amino acid sequence: CASSVHPQGNYGYTF. The chain recombines TRBV9 with TRBJ1-2; D might be TRBD1 (6 bases). The CDR3 is made up of 15 amino acids. The V end was cut by 2 bases, the J end by 2 bases, with 13 bases between. CDR1 is SGDLS and CDR2 is YYNGEE in the germline V gene.

The rearrangement links TRBV2 to TRBJ1-5; 8 bases agree with TRBD1. The CDR3 is 14 residues long. In germline, CDR1 is SNHLY, CDR2 FYNNEI. The ends lost 4 bases at V and 4 bases at J; junction bases unmatched: 3. CDR3 loop: CASSGRGRNQPQHF. The CDR3 nucleotides are TGTGCCAGCAGTGGCAGGGGGCGAAATCAGCCCCAGCATTTT. Variable domain in full (rest from reference TRBV2 and TRBJ1-5): EPEVTQTPSHQVTQMGQEVILRCVPISNHLYFYWYRQILGQKVEFLVSFYNNEISEKSEIFDDQFSVERPDGSNFTLKIRSTKLEDSAMYFCASSGRGRNQPQHFGDGTRLSIL.

The rearrangement uses TRBV7-7 and TRBJ2-2; maybe TRBD1 (6 bases). Trimming cost V 5 bases and J 2 bases, with 9 bases left between them. The germline V gene encodes CDR1 SSHAT and CDR2 FNYEAQ (reference sequence). The CDR3 is 14 residues long. CDR3 bases: TGTGCCAGCAGCCCGGACAGAAACACCGGGGAGCTGTTTTTT. The encoded protein is CASSPDRNTGELFF.

CDR3 DNA sequence: TGTGCCAGCAGTTTAAGGGACAGGGGCAATCAGCCCCAGCATTTT. Amino acids: CASSLRDRGNQPQHF. The chain recombines TRBV27 with TRBJ1-5; 9 bases are shared with TRBD1. The germline V gene encodes CDR1 MNHEY and CDR2 SMNVEV (reference sequence). Trimming at V came to 2 bases and at J to 2 bases, leaving 1 base not matched to a gene. There are 15 residues in the CDR3.

The V and J genes are TRBV6-1 and TRBJ2-5; 8 nucleotides line up with TRBD1. This CDR3 spans 17 amino acids. J lost 5 bases, V lost 2 bases, and 13 bases had no gene match. Looked up from germline, CDR1 is MNHNS and CDR2 is SASEGT. As DNA, the CDR3 is TGTGCCAGCAGTGAAAAACCAGGACAGGGTGTGAGGGAGACCCAGTACTTC. Protein: CASSEKPGQGVRETQYF.

The chain links TRBV5-6 to TRBJ2-6; 7 positions match TRBD2. This CDR3 comprises 17 residues. V lost 3 bases, J lost 0 bases, and 6 bases stayed unmatched. CDR1 and CDR2 from the germline V gene are SGHDT and YYEEEE. CDR3 in DNA: TGTGCCAGCAGCTCCGGGGGGATGGGCTCTGGGGCCAACGTCCTGACTTTC. Its protein product is CASSSGGMGSGANVLTF.

The rearrangement joins TRBV5-1 to TRBJ1-6; maybe TRBD1 (5 bases). V lost 4 bases and J lost 10, with 18 bases in between. This CDR3 region has 15 residues. Germline assignment: CDR1 SGHRS and CDR2 YFSETQ. CDR3 sequence (DNA): TGCGCCAGCAGCCAGTCGGGAGGGGTCAGCTCACCCCTCCACTTT. Translation gives CASSQSGGVSSPLHF. The variable domain in full, with the rest retrieved from reference TRBV5-1 and TRBJ1-6, is KAGVTQTPRYLIKTRGQQVTLSCSPISGHRSVSWYQQTPGQGLQFLFEYFSETQRNKGNFPGRFSGRQFSNSRSEMNVSTLELGDSALYLCASSQSGGVSSPLHFGNGTRLTVT.

The chain couples TRBV30 to TRBJ2-7, with 11 bases matching TRBD2. Germline assignment: CDR1 GTSNPN and CDR2 SVGIG (reference sequence). V was pared by 4 bases and J by 9 bases, with 8 bases of the junction left unmatched. The CDR3 sequence is 13 residues long. The CDR3, as DNA: TGTGCCTGGATCCACAGACTAGCGGGGAGGCAGTACGTC. This sequence encodes CAWIHRLAGRQYV.

This clone was seen a single time. The rearrangement links TRBV5-6 to TRBJ1-1; D gene unclear. The V gene's germline CDR1 is SGHDT and CDR2 YYEEEE. This CDR3 region has 14 residues. With 0 bases removed from V and 4 bases from J, the gap between germline ends came to 10 bases. The CDR3 DNA reads TGTGCCAGCAGCTTGGGAAACACCGTCACTGAAGCTTTCTTT. It encodes CASSLGNTVTEAFF.

A single count supports this clone. The rearrangement joins TRBV6-5 to TRBJ1-4, with D perhaps TRBD1 (5 bases). Germline loops: CDR1 MNHEY, CDR2 SVGAGI. Between the trimmed V and J ends, which lost 7 bases and 4 bases, there was a span of 10 bases. The CDR3 loop spans 13 amino acids. The CDR3 protein is CASTDSLNEKLFF. The CDR3 DNA is TGTGCCAGCACCGACAGCCTTAATGAAAAACTGTTTTTT.

The rearrangement joins TRBV6-1 to TRBJ2-7, with 7 bases aligning to TRBD2. Germline CDR1 MNHNS, CDR2 SASEGT. This CDR3 is built from 11 residues. V lost 8 bases, J lost 3 bases, and 1 base stayed unmatched. Written as DNA, the CDR3 is TGTGCCAGCGGGGACTACTACGAGCAGTACTTC. Protein: CASGDYYEQYF.

This clone was seen a handful of times. The V gene is TRBV5-1, the J gene TRBJ2-1; tentative D call: TRBD2 (7 bases). The CDR3 contains 12 residues. Germline CDR1 reads SGHRS; CDR2 reads YFSETQ. V lost 0 bases, J lost 13 bases, and 11 bases lay in between. The CDR3 is CASSLVGGAQFF. The CDR3 DNA is TGCGCCAGCAGCTTGGTGGGGGGGGCCCAGTTCTTC.

The chain is built from TRBV2 and TRBJ1-2; maybe TRBD1 (6 bases). The V gene's germline CDR1 is SNHLY and CDR2 FYNNEI. The CDR3 spans 13 residues. V was clipped by 6 bases and J by 4 bases, with 12 bases between them. The DNA of the CDR3 is TGTGCCAGCAGGGTGGACAGTCTCTATGGCTACACCTTC. Its protein product is CASRVDSLYGYTF.

The V call is TRBV5-4, the J call TRBJ2-2; TRBD1 might be the D (6 bases). The germline gives CDR1 SGHNT, CDR2 YYREEE (reference sequence). V was pared by 4 bases and J by 1 base, with 11 bases between. The length of the CDR3 is 15 residues. In DNA form, the CDR3 reads TGTGCCAGCAGCCCCCGGGGACAGAACACCGGGGAGCTGTTTTTT. Amino acids: CASSPRGQNTGELFF.

This chain links TRBV7-9 with TRBJ1-1; D not resolved. This CDR3 spans 14 amino acids. In germline, CDR1 is SEHNR, CDR2 FQNEAQ (reference sequence). The V gene lost 1 base and the J gene lost 0 bases, with 6 bases spanning the gap. The DNA of the CDR3 is TGTGCCAGCAGCTTAGGAGAAATGAACACTGAAGCTTTCTTT. The encoded protein is CASSLGEMNTEAFF.

The chain links TRBV19 to TRBJ1-2; the D gene is possibly TRBD1 (5 bases). V was cut by 5 bases and J by 4 bases, with 14 bases left in between. This CDR3 spans 14 amino acids. Germline V CDR1 and CDR2: LNHDA, SQIVND (reference sequence). CDR3 sequence reads: CASSPGWQGYGYTF. DNA of the CDR3: TGTGCCAGTAGTCCCGGTTGGCAGGGCTATGGCTACACCTTC.

This clone was detected a few times. This sequence joins TRBV2 and TRBJ2-1, with a possible D match to TRBD1 (6 bases). V was pared by 3 bases and J by 4 bases, with 10 bases between. The CDR3 length is 14 residues. CDR1 and CDR2 from the germline V gene are SNHLY and FYNNEI. CDR3 in DNA: TGTGCCAGCAGTGAGGCGACAGGATACAATGAGCAGTTCTTC. Its translation is CASSEATGYNEQFF.

The chain employs TRBV5-1 and TRBJ1-1; tentative D call: TRBD1 (6 bases). CDR1 and CDR2 from the germline V gene are SGHRS and YFSETQ. With 7 bases removed from V and 5 bases from J, the gap between germline ends came to 15 bases. The CDR3 covers 13 residues. The CDR3 region has the DNA TGCGCCAGCTACCGGGGGGCCGAAACTGAAGCTTTCTTT. It encodes CASYRGAETEAFF.

The genes are TRBV9 and TRBJ2-7; TRBD2 matches at 7 bases. The germline V gene has CDR1 SGDLS and CDR2 YYNGEE. J lost 2 bases, V lost 4 bases, and 12 bases had no gene match. The CDR3 runs to 16 residues. CDR3 region: CASSLAGDYTTYEQYF. Here the CDR3 DNA reads TGTGCCAGCAGCCTTGCCGGGGACTACACAACCTACGAGCAGTACTTC.

This chain joins TRBV12-5 and TRBJ1-3, with 8 nucleotides matching TRBD1. This CDR3 is 15 amino acids long. CDR1 is LGHNT, CDR2 FRNRAP, per germline. With V trimmed by 4 bases and J by 2 bases, 4 bases remained unmatched. The CDR3 sequence: CASGSGQGAGNTIYF. The CDR3 DNA sequence: TGTGCTAGTGGTTCAGGACAGGGTGCTGGAAACACCATATATTTT.

This clone has a handful of counts. The J gene is TRBJ1-1, the V gene TRBV19; TRBD1 agrees at 8 bases. The CDR3 spans 13 residues. With 2 bases clipped from V and 7 bases from J, the junction kept 3 bases outside the gene matches. Germline V gene lookup returns CDR1 LNHDA and CDR2 SQIVND (reference sequence). The CDR3 coding sequence is TGTGCCAGTAGTATACAGGGGGCTGATGAAGCTTTCTTT. Its protein is CASSIQGADEAFF.

V is TRBV7-6 and J is TRBJ2-5; 11 bases line up with TRBD1. Per the germline V gene, CDR1 is SGHVS and CDR2 is FNYEAQ. With 2 bases clipped from V and 5 bases from J, the junction kept 4 bases outside the gene matches. CDR3 length: 15 residues. DNA of the CDR3: TGTGCCAGCAGCTTAAACGGACAGGGGGCGGAGACCCAGTACTTC. This gives the protein CASSLNGQGAETQYF. Using reference TRBV7-6 and TRBJ2-5 for the parts outside the CDR3, the full variable domain is GAGVSQSPRYKVTKRGQDVALRCDPISGHVSLYWYRQALGQGPEFLTYFNYEAQQDKSGLPNDRFSAERPEGSISTLTIQRTEQRDSAMYRCASSLNGQGAETQYFGPGTRLLVL.

The V and J genes are TRBV5-5 and TRBJ1-1; D remains ambiguous. The CDR3 extends over 15 amino acids. The germline V gene has CDR1 SGHKS and CDR2 YYEKEE (reference sequence). Trimming cost V 0 bases and J 4 bases, with 13 bases left between them. Here the CDR3 DNA reads TGTGCCAGCAGCTTGGATATCGGGATCCTCACTGAAGCTTTCTTT. Amino acid sequence: CASSLDIGILTEAFF.